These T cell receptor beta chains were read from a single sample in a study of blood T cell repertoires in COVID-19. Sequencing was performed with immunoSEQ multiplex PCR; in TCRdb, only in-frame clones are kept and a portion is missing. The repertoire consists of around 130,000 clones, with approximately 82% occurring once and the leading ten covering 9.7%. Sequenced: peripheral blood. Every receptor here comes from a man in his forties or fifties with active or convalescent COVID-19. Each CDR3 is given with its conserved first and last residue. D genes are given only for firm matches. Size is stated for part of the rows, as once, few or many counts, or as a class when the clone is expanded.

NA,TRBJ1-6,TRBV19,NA,TGTGCCAGTAGTATAACCGGACAGCTGATCAATTCGGCCCTCCACTTT,CASSITGQLINSALHF
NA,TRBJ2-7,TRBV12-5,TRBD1,TGTGCTAGCGGGACAGACTACGAGCAGTACTTC,CASGTDYEQYF
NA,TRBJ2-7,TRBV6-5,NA,TGTGCCAGCAGGGGACTTGGGGTTGGAAACGAGCAGTACTTC,CASRGLGVGNEQYF
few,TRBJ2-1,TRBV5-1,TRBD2,TGCGCCAGCAGCTTGGCAGCGGGGTTGGACAATGAGCAGTTCTTC,CASSLAAGLDNEQFF
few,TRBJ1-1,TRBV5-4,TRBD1,TGTGCCAGCAGCGTACCTACAGGGGACAACACTGAAGCTTTCTTT,CASSVPTGDNTEAFF
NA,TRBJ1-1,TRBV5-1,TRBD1,TGCGCCAGCAGCAGGGGGACAGGGGAGGGCACTGAAGCTTTCTTT,CASSRGTGEGTEAFF
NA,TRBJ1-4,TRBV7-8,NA,TGTGCCAGCAGCTTAGGCGGGTTCCCCTCAACTAATGAAAAACTGTTTTTT,CASSLGGFPSTNEKLFF
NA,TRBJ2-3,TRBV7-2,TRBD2,TGTGCCAGCAGCTTCGGACTAGCGAGAGATACGCAGTATTTT,CASSFGLARDTQYF
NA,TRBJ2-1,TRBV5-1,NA,TGCGCCAGCAGCTCCGAACCTTTCATAGGGGGCAATGAGCAGTTCTTC,CASSSEPFIGGNEQFF
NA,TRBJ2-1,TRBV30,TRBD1,TGTGCCTGGGGCTACCGGGACAGACTATACAATGAGCAGTTCTTC,CAWGYRDRLYNEQFF
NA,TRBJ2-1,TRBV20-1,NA,TGCAGTGCTAGTAGCCGGGGGTACAATGAGCAGTTCTTC,CSASSRGYNEQFF
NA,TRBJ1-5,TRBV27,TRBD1,TGTGCCAGCAGTCCGGGACAGGGAAACAATCAGCCCCAGCATTTT,CASSPGQGNNQPQHF
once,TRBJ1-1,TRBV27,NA,TGTGCCAGCAGTTTATCACTAGCGAACACTGAAGCTTTCTTT,CASSLSLANTEAFF
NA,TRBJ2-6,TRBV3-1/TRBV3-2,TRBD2,TGTGCCAGCAGCCAAGATACCGCGAGGCTAGCGGGGGGTGGGGCCAACGTCCTGACTTTC,CASSQDTARLAGGGANVLTF
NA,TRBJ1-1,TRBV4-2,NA,TGTGCCAGCAGGGTACAGGGAGGGACTGAAGCTTTCTTT,CASRVQGGTEAFF
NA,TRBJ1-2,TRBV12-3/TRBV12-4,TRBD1,TGTGCCAGCAGCCCCGCCGGACAGGGTGGCTACACCTTC,CASSPAGQGGYTF
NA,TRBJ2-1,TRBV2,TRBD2,TGTGCCAGCAGCGTAACTAGCGGGGGGGCCTCCGAGCAGTTCTTC,CASSVTSGGASEQFF
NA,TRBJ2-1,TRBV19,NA,TGTGCCAGTGGATCTAGCCGGCGCCAGTTCTTC,CASGSSRRQFF
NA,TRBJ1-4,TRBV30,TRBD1,TGTGCCTGGAGTGGGGGGACAGAGGGGGAAAAACTGTTTTTT,CAWSGGTEGEKLFF
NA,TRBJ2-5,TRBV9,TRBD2,TGTGCCAGCAGCGCCTGGACTAGCGGGCAAGAGACCCAGTACTTC,CASSAWTSGQETQYF
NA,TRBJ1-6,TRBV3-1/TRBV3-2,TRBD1,TGTGCCAGCAACCACAGGGGGTATAATTCACCCCTCCACTTT,CASNHRGYNSPLHF
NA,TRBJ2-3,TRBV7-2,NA,TGTGCCAGCAGCTTAGGAACAGGCCTTTGGACAGATACGCAGTATTTT,CASSLGTGLWTDTQYF
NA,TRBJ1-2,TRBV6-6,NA,TGTGCCAGCACAGGAGGCTATGGCTACACCTTC,CASTGGYGYTF
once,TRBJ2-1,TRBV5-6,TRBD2,TGTGCCAGCAGGGCCATAGCGGGGTACAATGAGCAGTTCTTC,CASRAIAGYNEQFF
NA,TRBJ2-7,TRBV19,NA,TGTGCCAGTAGTATAGTGGAACAGGGATCCTACGAGCAGTACTTC,CASSIVEQGSYEQYF
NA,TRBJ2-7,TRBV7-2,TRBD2,TGTGCCAGCAGCATGACTAGCGGGGTCCCATCAGGCGAGCAGTACTTC,CASSMTSGVPSGEQYF
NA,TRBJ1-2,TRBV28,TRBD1,TGTGCCAGCAGTCCCCCCGGGACAGCCTATGGCTACACCTTC,CASSPPGTAYGYTF
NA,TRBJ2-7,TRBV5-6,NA,TGTGCCAGCAGCCCTCCCCCCAGCTCCTACGAGCAGTACTTC,CASSPPPSSYEQYF
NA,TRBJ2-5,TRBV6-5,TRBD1,TGTGCCAGCAGTTACTCGGGGACAGGGACGGAGACCCAGTACTTC,CASSYSGTGTETQYF
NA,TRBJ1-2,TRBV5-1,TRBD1,TGCGCCAGCAGCCGAGACAGGGTCGGCTACACCTTC,CASSRDRVGYTF
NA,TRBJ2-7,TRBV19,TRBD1,TGTGCCAGTAGTACCTCCGGGACAGGAGTATACGAGCAGTACTTC,CASSTSGTGVYEQYF
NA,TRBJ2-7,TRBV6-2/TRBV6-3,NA,TGTGCCAGCAGCGACTCCCCTCTCGAGCAGTACTTC,CASSDSPLEQYF
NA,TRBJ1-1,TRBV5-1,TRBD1,TGCGCCAGCAGCTCCGGGGACAGAACCTCTGAAGCTTTCTTT,CASSSGDRTSEAFF
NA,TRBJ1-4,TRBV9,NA,TGTGCCAGCAGCGTTGGACTGCAGACGGAAAAACTGTTTTTT,CASSVGLQTEKLFF
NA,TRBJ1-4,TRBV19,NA,TGTGCCAGTAGTATCCGAGGAGTTACTAATGAAAAACTGTTTTTT,CASSIRGVTNEKLFF